These 10 T cell receptor beta chains share one sample of origin, sequenced in a study of cytomegalovirus exposure and HLA in healthy donors (dated by TCRdb to 2015 to 2018). The library came from the immunoSEQ multiplex PCR assay. TCRdb limited this immuneACCESS table to in-frame rearrangements with V and J called. A share of clones is missing; checked studies link under half to unresolved V genes, and the rest is unexplained. Within this sample are 240,000 or so clones, with about 90% of them counted one time only. Jointly, the top ten make up 0.95% to 1.5% of the sample. The sample comprised PBMCs. These receptors all stem from a woman in her 30s in good health and CMV-seropositive.

The rearrangement links TRBV29-1 to TRBJ2-2, with a possible D match to TRBD1 (6 bases). This CDR3 contains 14 residues. The V gene lost 1 base and the J gene lost 6 bases, with 12 bases spanning the gap. Germline CDR1 reads SQVTM; CDR2 reads ANQGSEA. In DNA, the CDR3 is TGCAGCGTTGAAGGGGTGACAGGTGCCGGGGAGCTGTTTTTT. Protein: CSVEGVTGAGELFF.

The chain employs TRBV7-9 and TRBJ2-4; 7 bases are a match to TRBD2. Germline V gene lookup returns CDR1 SEHNR and CDR2 FQNEAQ (reference sequence). V shed 7 bases and J 0 bases; nucleotides not matched to a gene: 15. The CDR3 is made up of 18 amino acids. CDR3 in DNA: TGTGCCAGCATCTCCTGGGCTAGCGGAACTCTAGCCAAAAACATTCAGTACTTC. This codes for CASISWASGTLAKNIQYF.

This rearrangement joins TRBV18 to TRBJ2-2; 7 positions match TRBD1. The V and J ends lost 5 bases and 0 bases, in that order; junction bases with no gene match: 3. The germline CDR1 and CDR2 sequences are KGHSH and LQKENI. The CDR3 runs 15 residues. Written as DNA, the CDR3 is TGTGCCAGCTCATCGGGACAGACGAACACCGGGGAGCTGTTTTTT. Its protein is CASSSGQTNTGELFF.

The rearrangement joins TRBV5-1 to TRBJ2-2, with TRBD2 matching 11 bases. CDR3 size: 17 residues. CDR1 SGHRS and CDR2 YFSETQ come from the germline V gene. Losses at the gene ends were 4 bases for V and 6 bases for J; bases not matched to a gene: 11. The CDR3 DNA sequence: TGCGCCAGCAGCGACGTTAGCGGGAGGGCCATGGCCGGGGAGCTGTTTTTT. It specifies CASSDVSGRAMAGELFF.

The chain uses TRBV7-2 and TRBJ1-2, with TRBD1 matching over 9 bases. Germline V gene lookup returns CDR1 SGHTA and CDR2 FQGNSA. V dropped 11 bases and J dropped 8; count of bases not matched to a gene: 12. The length of the CDR3 is 13 residues. CDR3 protein: CAVVLTGGNGYTF. The CDR3 DNA is TGTGCCGTAGTATTGACAGGGGGTAACGGCTACACCTTC.

The V and J genes are TRBV7-6 and TRBJ1-1; tentative D call: TRBD1 (6 bases). The CDR3 covers 16 residues. V was trimmed by 5 bases and J by 4 bases, leaving 20 bases between them. The germline CDR1 and CDR2 sequences are SGHVS and FNYEAQ. The CDR3 loop reads CASSPGTRMGSTEAFF. As DNA, the CDR3 is TGTGCCAGCAGCCCGGGGACAAGGATGGGGAGCACTGAAGCTTTCTTT.

The rearrangement joins TRBV7-3 to TRBJ2-3; 10 bases fit TRBD2. Looked up from germline, CDR1 is SGHTA and CDR2 is FQGTGA. The length of the CDR3 is 18 residues. V lost 5 bases and J lost 2; bases outside the gene matches: 13. CDR3 nucleotide sequence: TGTGCCAGCAGCCCCTCATTCGGGACTAGCGATTACACAGATACGCAGTATTTT. Translation: CASSPSFGTSDYTDTQYF.

The chain combines TRBV5-1 with TRBJ2-3; 15 nucleotides agree with TRBD2. The germline gives CDR1 SGHRS, CDR2 YFSETQ. J gave up 2 bases and V 2 bases, and 9 bases lay outside the gene matches. The CDR3 contains 19 residues. CDR3 sequence reads: CASSFFGLAGGFPTDTQYF. The CDR3 DNA reads as TGCGCCAGCAGCTTCTTTGGACTAGCGGGAGGGTTTCCCACAGATACGCAGTATTTT.

The chain employs TRBV29-1 and TRBJ1-1, with 9 bases identical to TRBD1. Germline V gene data show CDR1 as SQVTM and CDR2 as ANQGSEA. This CDR3 spans 14 amino acids. The V segment lost 4 bases and the J segment 2 bases; nucleotides outside the gene matches: 5. The CDR3 region is CSVGDRATNTEAFF. The CDR3 nucleotides are TGCAGCGTTGGGGACAGGGCCACTAACACTGAAGCTTTCTTT.

The gene calls are TRBV11-3 and TRBJ1-1; 8 bases match TRBD1. The germline gives CDR1 SGHNT, CDR2 YENEEA. The CDR3 extends over 17 amino acids. The J segment lost 3 bases and the V segment lost 5 bases, leaving 14 bases of the junction unmatched. The DNA of the CDR3 is TGTGCCAGCAGCACACGAGGACAGGGTACCCGGGACACTGAAGCTTTCTTT. Amino acid sequence: CASSTRGQGTRDTEAFF. The complete variable domain, with remaining parts taken from reference TRBV11-3 and TRBJ1-1, reads EAGVVQSPRYKIIEKKQPVAFWCNPISGHNTLYWYLQNLGQGPELLIRYENEEAVDDSQLPKDRFSAERLKGVDSTLKIQPAELGDSAVYLCASSTRGQGTRDTEAFFGQGTRLTVV.